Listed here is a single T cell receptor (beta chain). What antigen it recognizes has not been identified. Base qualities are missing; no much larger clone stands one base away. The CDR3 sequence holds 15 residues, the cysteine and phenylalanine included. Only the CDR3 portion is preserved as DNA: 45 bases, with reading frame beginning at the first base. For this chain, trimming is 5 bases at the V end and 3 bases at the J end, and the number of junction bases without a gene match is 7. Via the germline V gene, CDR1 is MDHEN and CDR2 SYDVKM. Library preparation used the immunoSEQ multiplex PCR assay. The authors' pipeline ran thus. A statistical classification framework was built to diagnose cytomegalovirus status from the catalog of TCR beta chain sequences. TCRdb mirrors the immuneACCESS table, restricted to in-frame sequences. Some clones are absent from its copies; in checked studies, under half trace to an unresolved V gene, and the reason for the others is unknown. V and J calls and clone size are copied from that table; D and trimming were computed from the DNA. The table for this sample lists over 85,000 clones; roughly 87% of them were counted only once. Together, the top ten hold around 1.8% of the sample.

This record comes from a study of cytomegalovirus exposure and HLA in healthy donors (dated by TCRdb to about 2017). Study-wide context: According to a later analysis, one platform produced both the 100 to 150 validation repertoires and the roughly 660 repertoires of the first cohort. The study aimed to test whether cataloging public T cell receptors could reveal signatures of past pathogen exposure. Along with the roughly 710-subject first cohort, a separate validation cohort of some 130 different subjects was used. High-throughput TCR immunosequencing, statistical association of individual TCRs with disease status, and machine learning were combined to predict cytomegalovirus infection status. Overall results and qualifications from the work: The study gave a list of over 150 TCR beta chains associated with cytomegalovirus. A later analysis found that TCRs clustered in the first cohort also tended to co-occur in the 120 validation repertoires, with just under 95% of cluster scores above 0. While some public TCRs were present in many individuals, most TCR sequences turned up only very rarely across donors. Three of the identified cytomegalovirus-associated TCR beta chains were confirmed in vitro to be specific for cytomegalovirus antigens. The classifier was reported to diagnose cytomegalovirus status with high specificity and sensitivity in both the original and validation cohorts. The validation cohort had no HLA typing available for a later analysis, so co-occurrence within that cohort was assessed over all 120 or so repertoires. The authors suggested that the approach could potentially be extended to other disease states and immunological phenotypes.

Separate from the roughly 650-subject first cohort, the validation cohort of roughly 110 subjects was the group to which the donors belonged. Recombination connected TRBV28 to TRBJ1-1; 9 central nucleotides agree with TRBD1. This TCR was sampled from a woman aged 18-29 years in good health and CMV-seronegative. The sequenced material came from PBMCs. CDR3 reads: CASSPGQGWDTEAFF. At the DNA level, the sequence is TGTGCCAGCAGTCCGGGACAGGGATGGGACACTGAAGCTTTCTTT.